One sample yielded the 29 T cell receptor beta chains listed below, sequenced in a study of T-cell reconstitution after alpha-beta-depleted transplantation in children. Researchers prepared the TCRbeta library using unique molecular identifiers, the study reports. TCRdb independently ran MiXCR on the PCR reads; one entry per CDR3 protein. Among around 600,000 distinct CDR3 sequences listed, roughly 23% were seen once. Sequenced material: PBMCs, mostly from graft donor cells, taken 360 days after TCRalphabeta/CD19-depleted stem cell transplant. The receptor set was obtained from a boy under three years old who had a stem cell transplant for acute myeloid leukemia, so the T cells may come from the graft donor.

This clonotype was seen a handful of times. This rearrangement joins TRBV7-7 to TRBJ2-3; D unresolved. Trimming left V 5 bases short and J 4 bases short, with 13 bases between. Per the germline V gene, CDR1 is SSHAT and CDR2 is FNYEAQ (reference sequence). The CDR3 length is 14 residues. Here the CDR3 reads CASSEPEHPDTQYF. As DNA, the CDR3 is TGTGCCAGCAGCGAGCCGGAACACCCAGATACGCAGTATTTT.

This clonotype was seen repeatedly, ten times or more. This sequence joins TRBV16 and TRBJ1-4; the D is unclear. V lost 0 bases and J lost 4, with 12 bases in between. Germline CDR1 KGHSY, CDR2 FQNENV. The CDR3 totals 16 residues. The DNA for the CDR3 is TGTGCCAGCAGCCAATCGGGCTCCCTGAGTAATGAAAAACTGTTTTTT. Its protein is CASSQSGSLSNEKLFF.

In this sample, this clonotype turned up a few times. The rearrangement links TRBV20-1 to TRBJ2-1; TRBD2 matches at 9 bases. With V trimmed by 3 bases and J by 9 bases, 15 bases remained unmatched. This CDR3 is 16 amino acids long. Germline-derived CDR1 and CDR2 are DFQATT and SNEGSKA (reference sequence). CDR3 nucleotides: TGCAGTGCTAGTCCCCTTCAGGGGCGGGGGGGCCCTGAGCAGTTCTTC. Its translation is CSASPLQGRGGPEQFF.

This clonotype was recorded many times. V is TRBV12-3 or TRBV12-4 and J is TRBJ1-1; D unresolved. This CDR3 region has 16 residues. With 3 bases removed from V and 0 bases from J, the gap between germline ends came to 14 bases. The CDR3, as DNA: TGTGCCAGCAGTTTGAGCCGAGAACACCTGAACACTGAAGCTTTCTTT. Translation gives CASSLSREHLNTEAFF.

This clonotype was found many times. The CDR3 DNA reads as TGTGCCAGCAGTGTTGATATCGTGAACACTGAAGCTTTCTTT. This encodes CASSVDIVNTEAFF. The gene calls are TRBV2 and TRBJ1-1; D is undetermined. CDR3 length: 14 amino acids. Trimming shortened V by 4 bases and J by 0 bases, and 9 bases separated the two germline ends. In germline, CDR1 is SNHLY, CDR2 FYNNEI.

CDR3 residues: CASRHQGSNYGYTF. The DNA of the CDR3 is TGTGCCAGCAGGCACCAGGGGTCAAACTATGGCTACACCTTC. J is TRBJ1-2 and V is TRBV7-9; D might be TRBD1 (6 bases). Trimming stripped 6 bases from V and 2 bases from J, with 13 bases between. CDR3 size: 14 residues. Germline CDR1 reads SEHNR; CDR2 reads FQNEAQ (reference sequence).

The rearrangement links TRBV7-2 to TRBJ1-5; D unresolved. The CDR3 length is 20 residues. Deletions cut 3 bases from V and 1 base from J, with 25 bases between. CDR1 SGHTA and CDR2 FQGNSA come from the germline V gene. The CDR3 sequence: CASSFVGVSVILVSNQPQHF. The DNA of the CDR3 is TGTGCCAGCAGCTTCGTCGGGGTGTCTGTTATTTTAGTGAGCAATCAGCCCCAGCATTTT.

The gene calls are TRBV6-5 and TRBJ2-2; the match to TRBD2 covers 9 bases. V was clipped by 4 bases and J by 1 base; unmatched bases: 4. Germline V lookup: CDR1 MNHEY, CDR2 SVGAGI. This CDR3 has 16 residues. The CDR3 spells CASSSLAGKNTGELFF. DNA of the CDR3: TGTGCCAGCAGTTCCCTAGCGGGAAAGAACACCGGGGAGCTGTTTTTT.

Only a few counts were recorded for this clonotype. The rearrangement links TRBV29-1 to TRBJ2-5, with D hard to call. This CDR3 comprises 12 residues. CDR1 is SQVTM and CDR2 is ANQGSEA in the germline V gene. V was clipped by 3 bases and J by 0 bases, with 5 bases between them. This CDR3 reads CSVDRYQETQYF. CDR3 nucleotides: TGCAGCGTTGACAGGTACCAAGAGACCCAGTACTTC.

This clonotype was seen more than once but under ten times. The rearrangement uses TRBV5-1 and TRBJ2-3; 8 bases fit TRBD1. The length of the CDR3 is 16 residues. V was pared by 2 bases and J by 4 bases, with 9 bases of the junction left unmatched. CDR1 SGHRS and CDR2 YFSETQ come from the germline V gene. The CDR3 loop is CASSFQGAEVADTQYF. In DNA, the CDR3 is TGCGCCAGCAGCTTTCAGGGGGCGGAGGTGGCAGATACGCAGTATTTT.

CDR3 in amino acids: CASSETRGLNTEAFF. The CDR3 nucleotides read TGCGCCAGCAGTGAGACCAGGGGGCTGAACACTGAAGCTTTCTTT. The chain recombines TRBV10-1 with TRBJ1-1, with 8 nucleotides matching TRBD1. Germline CDR1 and CDR2: WNHNN and SYGVQD (reference sequence). The junction had 2 bases not matched to a gene; V was cut back by 2 bases and J by 0 bases. This CDR3 has 15 amino acids.

J is TRBJ2-1 and V is TRBV3-1, with unresolved D. V was pared by 2 bases and J by 10 bases, with 18 bases between. Germline CDR1 and CDR2: LGHDT and YNNKEL (reference sequence). CDR3 length equals 15 residues. The CDR3 DNA follows: TGTGCCAGCAGCCAACAGGCAGGCTTACTGTTCGAGCAGTTCTTC. It codes for CASSQQAGLLFEQFF.

This clonotype was seen only a few times. The chain combines TRBV6-5 with TRBJ2-7; TRBD1 might be the D (5 bases). Germline loops: CDR1 MNHEY, CDR2 SVGAGI. The CDR3 is 15 amino acids. Trimming shortened V by 8 bases and J by 1 base, and 18 bases separated the two germline ends. Written as DNA, the CDR3 is TGTGCCAGCCTCTTGAGAAGGGGATCATCCTACGAGCAGTACTTC. This codes for CASLLRRGSSYEQYF.

The CDR3 protein is CSASGLAVHEQYF. The CDR3 region has the DNA TGCAGTGCTAGTGGACTAGCGGTCCACGAGCAGTACTTC. V and J are TRBV20-1 and TRBJ2-7, with TRBD2 matching 10 bases. The CDR3 contains 13 residues. J gave up 5 bases and V 3 bases, and 4 bases lay outside the gene matches. Germline V lookup: CDR1 DFQATT, CDR2 SNEGSKA (reference sequence).

This chain joins TRBV9 and TRBJ1-1; weak D call: TRBD1 (6 bases). Germline CDR1 is SGDLS and CDR2 is YYNGEE. The CDR3 contains 15 residues. Trimming pared 4 bases from V and 1 base from J, leaving 14 bases between. CDR3 DNA sequence: TGTGCCAGCAGCCCACACCCGGGACAGAACACTGAAGCTTTCTTT. Residues: CASSPHPGQNTEAFF.

CDR3 amino acids: CSARDKGLYYEQYF. The CDR3 DNA reads as TGCAGTGCTAGAGATAAGGGCCTCTACTACGAGCAGTACTTC. The rearrangement links TRBV20-1 to TRBJ2-7; D call uncertain. Trimming left V 0 bases short and J 3 bases short, with 12 bases between. CDR3 length: 14 residues. The germline V gene has CDR1 DFQATT and CDR2 SNEGSKA (reference sequence).

This clonotype came up a few times. The rearrangement links TRBV6-1 to TRBJ2-1; maybe TRBD1 (6 bases). V dropped 6 bases and J dropped 6 bases, with 15 bases sitting between them. The CDR3 spans 14 residues. Germline V gene lookup returns CDR1 MNHNS and CDR2 SASEGT. The CDR3 protein is CASSRGGSTNEQFF. CDR3 DNA: TGTGCCAGCAGCCGAGGGGGAAGTACCAATGAGCAGTTCTTC.

This clonotype was found a few times. The chain joins TRBV7-9 to TRBJ2-3, with a tentative D call TRBD2 (5 bases). V was trimmed by 3 bases and J by 0 bases, leaving 16 bases between them. CDR3 size: 17 residues. The germline V gene has CDR1 SEHNR and CDR2 FQNEAQ (reference sequence). CDR3 sequence reads: CASSFVRGLLSTDTQYF. The CDR3 nucleotides read TGTGCCAGCAGCTTCGTTCGTGGACTTCTGAGCACAGATACGCAGTATTTT.

This clonotype occurred once. The chain joins TRBV3-1 to TRBJ2-7, with D possibly TRBD1 on 6 matching bases. From germline, CDR1 is LGHDT and CDR2 YNNKEL (reference sequence). V lost 2 bases, J lost 5 bases, and 22 bases lay in between. This CDR3 region has 17 residues. The chain's CDR3 is CASSQYRDRASSDEQYF. The CDR3 DNA reads TGTGCCAGCAGCCAATACAGGGATAGGGCATCATCAGACGAGCAGTACTTC.

This clonotype was detected many times. The chain combines TRBV7-2 with TRBJ2-1; 8 nucleotides align to TRBD2. In germline, CDR1 is SGHTA, CDR2 FQGNSA. V trimming: 2 bases; J trimming: 6 bases; junction bases outside the gene matches: 9. This CDR3 comprises 16 residues. The CDR3 is CASSLRGLGYSNEQFF. The CDR3 DNA follows: TGTGCCAGCAGCTTACGGGGACTAGGATACTCCAATGAGCAGTTCTTC.

The chain is built from TRBV6-1 and TRBJ2-3, with D possibly being TRBD2 (5 bases). Trimming left V 7 bases short and J 7 bases short, with 12 bases between. The V gene's germline CDR1 is MNHNS and CDR2 SASEGT. The CDR3 is 12 amino acids. The CDR3 protein is CASTSGRHTQYF. CDR3 DNA sequence: TGTGCCAGCACAAGCGGCCGGCATACGCAGTATTTT.

This clonotype was observed at least ten times. The gene calls are TRBV7-9 and TRBJ2-2, with D possibly being TRBD1 (5 bases). The V gene's germline CDR1 is SEHNR and CDR2 FQNEAQ (reference sequence). The CDR3 is 15 residues long. V dropped 2 bases and J dropped 0 bases, with 7 bases sitting between them. CDR3 in DNA: TGTGCCAGCAGCTTACAGGGCGCGAACACCGGGGAGCTGTTTTTT. Residues: CASSLQGANTGELFF. Full variable domain (outside the CDR3, taken from reference TRBV7-9 and TRBJ2-2): DTGVSQNPRHKITKRGQNVTFRCDPISEHNRLYWYRQTLGQGPEFLTYFQNEAQLEKSRLLSDRFSAERPKGSFSTLEIQRTEQGDSAMYLCASSLQGANTGELFFGEGSRLTVL.

This clonotype was recorded at least ten times. The V and J genes are TRBV15 and TRBJ2-1; 13 nucleotides match TRBD2. This CDR3 has 19 amino acids. V lost 3 bases and J lost 0; bases outside the gene matches: 8. Germline V gene sequence: CDR1 LNHNV, CDR2 YYDKDF (reference sequence). CDR3 sequence: CATSSRLAGGPSSYNEQFF. CDR3 DNA: TGTGCCACCAGCAGTCGACTAGCGGGGGGCCCGAGCTCCTACAATGAGCAGTTCTTC.

This clonotype was seen repeatedly, ten times or more. The chain has TRBV20-1 and TRBJ2-5; D assignment may be TRBD1 or TRBD2 (5 bases each). In germline, CDR1 is DFQATT, CDR2 SNEGSKA (reference sequence). With 3 bases removed from V and 9 bases from J, the gap between germline ends came to 14 bases. The CDR3 spans 12 residues. The CDR3 DNA is TGCAGTGCTAGGGGGGTGGCCTTAGCCCAGTACTTC. It specifies CSARGVALAQYF.

The chain joins TRBV12-3 or TRBV12-4 to TRBJ1-5, with 8 nucleotides matching TRBD1. The CDR3 has 13 amino acids. J was trimmed by 4 bases and V by 6 bases; bases with no gene match: 2. The CDR3 sequence: CASRWTGNQPQHF. As DNA, the CDR3 is TGTGCCAGCAGGTGGACAGGGAATCAGCCCCAGCATTTT.

The gene calls are TRBV25-1 and TRBJ2-1, with 7 bases that match TRBD1. V lost 6 bases and J lost 4; bases outside the gene matches: 12. Germline V gene sequence: CDR1 MGHDK, CDR2 SYGVNS. CDR3 length: 16 amino acids. The CDR3, as DNA: TGTGCCAGCAGCTACAGGGGAAGGGGATTGTACAATGAGCAGTTCTTC. It codes for CASSYRGRGLYNEQFF.

This clonotype appeared a few times. V is TRBV7-2 and J is TRBJ2-7; 7 positions match TRBD2. Trimming removed 6 bases from V and 1 base from J; junction bases left unmatched: 12. This CDR3 comprises 16 residues. Germline CDR1 SGHTA, CDR2 FQGNSA. DNA for the CDR3: TGTGCCAGCAGTTCCACCGGGACCGGGAGGTCCTACGAGCAGTACGTC. Translated: CASSSTGTGRSYEQYV.

The sample holds many counts of this clonotype. The chain links TRBV7-9 to TRBJ2-7; D may correspond to TRBD1 or TRBD2 (6 bases each). This CDR3 comprises 13 residues. V lost 4 bases and J lost 4, with 11 bases in between. The germline gives CDR1 SEHNR, CDR2 FQNEAQ (reference sequence). CDR3 sequence reads: CASSSKGGYEQYF. The CDR3 nucleotides are TGTGCCAGCAGCTCCAAGGGGGGTTACGAGCAGTACTTC.

This clonotype was counted between two and nine times. The V gene is TRBV29-1, the J gene TRBJ1-2; 7 bases fit TRBD1. J gave up 4 bases and V 4 bases, and 9 bases lay outside the gene matches. CDR1 SQVTM and CDR2 ANQGSEA come from the germline V gene. The CDR3 covers 14 residues. The CDR3: CSVVGQASSYGYTF. Written as DNA, the CDR3 is TGCAGCGTTGTAGGACAGGCAAGCTCCTATGGCTACACCTTC.